The rows below give T cell receptor beta chains drawn from one sample of a study of Ad26.COV2.S vaccination and SARS-CoV-2 variants. Only in-frame clones appear in the TCRdb table, and some are missing; sequencing was by immunoSEQ multiplex PCR. This sample has about 390,000 clones; approximately 90% occur once, and the top ten carry more than 1.5%. The source was peripheral blood, collected in a trial of Ad26.COV2.S vaccine versus placebo. The receptors derive from a person between 18 and 59 years old who received the Ad26.COV2.S COVID-19 vaccine or a placebo. Both conserved end residues are part of each CDR3. Each record gives: clone size, V gene, D gene, J gene, CDR3 length, CDR3 DNA, CDR3 protein. The D gene is left open where the match is weak. Expanded clones are given a class, and other clones once, few, many or no size at all.

abundance: few
v_gene: TRBV10-2
d_gene: TRBD1
j_gene: TRBJ1-5
len: 14
CDR3nt: TGCGCCAGCAGGGAAGGACAGGTTAATCAGCCCCAGCATTTT
CDR3aa: CASREGQVNQPQHF

abundance: .
v_gene: TRBV4-3
d_gene: .
j_gene: TRBJ1-2
len: 16
CDR3nt: TGCGCCAGCAGCTATAGCGTGAGACAGGACACTTATGGCTACACCTTC
CDR3aa: CASSYSVRQDTYGYTF

abundance: .
v_gene: TRBV19
d_gene: .
j_gene: TRBJ1-5
len: 16
CDR3nt: TGTGCCAGTAGTATAGATAACAGGGTGGGCAATCAGCCCCAGCATTTT
CDR3aa: CASSIDNRVGNQPQHF

abundance: .
v_gene: TRBV7-7
d_gene: TRBD2
j_gene: TRBJ2-2
len: 18
CDR3nt: TGTGCCAGCAGCTTAATACAAAAGGGACTAGTGGACACCGGGGAGCTGTTTTTT
CDR3aa: CASSLIQKGLVDTGELFF

abundance: .
v_gene: TRBV5-4
d_gene: .
j_gene: TRBJ2-3
len: 18
CDR3nt: TGTGCCAGCAGCTTTTCTCCCTTTCCCTCCGAGAGCACAGATACGCAGTATTTT
CDR3aa: CASSFSPFPSESTDTQYF

abundance: .
v_gene: TRBV28
d_gene: TRBD1
j_gene: TRBJ1-5
len: 16
CDR3nt: TGTGCCAGCAGTTTAATAAGGACAGGTAGCAATCAGCCCCAGCATTTT
CDR3aa: CASSLIRTGSNQPQHF

abundance: .
v_gene: TRBV5-5
d_gene: .
j_gene: TRBJ1-4
len: 16
CDR3nt: TGTGCCAGCACCCCACAGGGTTATTACTCGGCCGAAAAACTGTTTTTT
CDR3aa: CASTPQGYYSAEKLFF

abundance: .
v_gene: TRBV11-2
d_gene: .
j_gene: TRBJ2-3
len: 15
CDR3nt: TGTGCCAGCAGCTTGGGGCAGGTTAGCACAGATACGCAGTATTTT
CDR3aa: CASSLGQVSTDTQYF

abundance: .
v_gene: TRBV2
d_gene: .
j_gene: TRBJ1-2
len: 14
CDR3nt: TGTGCCAGCAGTGAAGAGATGCGACATTATGGCTACACCTTC
CDR3aa: CASSEEMRHYGYTF

abundance: .
v_gene: TRBV7-9
d_gene: TRBD2
j_gene: TRBJ2-2
len: 14
CDR3nt: TGTGCCAGCAGCGCCGGACTAGTGGCCGGGGAGCTGTTTTTT
CDR3aa: CASSAGLVAGELFF

abundance: .
v_gene: TRBV30
d_gene: TRBD1
j_gene: TRBJ1-2
len: 12
CDR3nt: TGTGCCTGGAGTCCTGGACAGGGGGGCTACACCTTC
CDR3aa: CAWSPGQGGYTF

abundance: .
v_gene: TRBV27
d_gene: .
j_gene: TRBJ1-1
len: 14
CDR3nt: TGTGCCAGCAGTTTTTCGGGACTGAACACTGAAGCTTTCTTT
CDR3aa: CASSFSGLNTEAFF

abundance: .
v_gene: TRBV5-4
d_gene: .
j_gene: TRBJ1-4
len: 16
CDR3nt: TGTGCCAGCAGCCCACGGGGTGGTGCGACTAATGAAAAACTGTTTTTT
CDR3aa: CASSPRGGATNEKLFF

abundance: .
v_gene: TRBV7-2
d_gene: .
j_gene: TRBJ2-5
len: 14
CDR3nt: TGTGCCAGCAGCTTATCGGGACACCAAGAGACCCAGTACTTC
CDR3aa: CASSLSGHQETQYF

abundance: .
v_gene: TRBV4-1
d_gene: TRBD2
j_gene: TRBJ2-7
len: 15
CDR3nt: TGCGCCAGCAGCCATGAACTAGCGGTATCCTACGAGCAGTACTTC
CDR3aa: CASSHELAVSYEQYF

abundance: .
v_gene: TRBV5-1
d_gene: .
j_gene: TRBJ2-1
len: 14
CDR3nt: TGCGCCAGCAGCTTGCCTCTAGCCCCCAATGAGCAGTTCTTC
CDR3aa: CASSLPLAPNEQFF

abundance: .
v_gene: TRBV6-5
d_gene: .
j_gene: TRBJ1-1
len: 16
CDR3nt: TGTGCCAGCAGTTACGGGGGCACAGGGCTGGGTACTGAAGCTTTCTTT
CDR3aa: CASSYGGTGLGTEAFF

abundance: .
v_gene: TRBV7-2
d_gene: .
j_gene: TRBJ2-3
len: 13
CDR3nt: TGTGCCAGCACCTCAGGACCCACAGATACGCAGTATTTT
CDR3aa: CASTSGPTDTQYF

abundance: .
v_gene: TRBV7-2
d_gene: TRBD1
j_gene: TRBJ2-4
len: 14
CDR3nt: TGTGCCAGCAGCTCCCGGACAGGGAAGTACATTCAGTACTTC
CDR3aa: CASSSRTGKYIQYF

abundance: .
v_gene: TRBV7-2
d_gene: .
j_gene: TRBJ1-5
len: 13
CDR3nt: TGTGCCAGCAGCTCAAAGATCAATCAGCCCCAGCATTTT
CDR3aa: CASSSKINQPQHF

abundance: once
v_gene: TRBV6-2/TRBV6-3
d_gene: .
j_gene: TRBJ2-2
len: 14
CDR3nt: TGTGCCAGCAGTCGACAGCAAAACACCGGGGAGCTGTTTTTT
CDR3aa: CASSRQQNTGELFF

abundance: .
v_gene: TRBV28
d_gene: .
j_gene: TRBJ2-3
len: 13
CDR3nt: TGTGCCAGCAGTCTCCCACTCACAGATACGCAGTATTTT
CDR3aa: CASSLPLTDTQYF

abundance: .
v_gene: TRBV7-6
d_gene: TRBD2
j_gene: TRBJ2-1
len: 21
CDR3nt: TGTGCCAGCAGCCGCGGGACTAGCGGGGGGACGCCCGCCAGCTCCTACAATGAGCAGTTCTTC
CDR3aa: CASSRGTSGGTPASSYNEQFF

abundance: .
v_gene: TRBV20-1
d_gene: .
j_gene: TRBJ2-3
len: 12
CDR3nt: TGCAGTGCTAGTGCTCGGGCTGATACGCAGTATTTT
CDR3aa: CSASARADTQYF

abundance: .
v_gene: TRBV27
d_gene: .
j_gene: TRBJ1-6
len: 13
CDR3nt: TGTGCCAGCAGTCCCACCGGGCCGTCACCCCTCCACTTT
CDR3aa: CASSPTGPSPLHF

abundance: .
v_gene: TRBV5-1
d_gene: TRBD2
j_gene: TRBJ2-2
len: 14
CDR3nt: TGCGCCAGCAGCCTCGGGGGGGCGATCGGGGAGCTGTTTTTT
CDR3aa: CASSLGGAIGELFF

abundance: .
v_gene: TRBV7-2
d_gene: .
j_gene: TRBJ1-2
len: 13
CDR3nt: TGTGCCAGCAGCTTAGTATTTAACTATGGCTACACCTTC
CDR3aa: CASSLVFNYGYTF

abundance: .
v_gene: TRBV4-3
d_gene: .
j_gene: TRBJ2-5
len: 14
CDR3nt: TGCGCCAGCAGCCAAGCAGGGACTGTGGAGACCCAGTACTTC
CDR3aa: CASSQAGTVETQYF

abundance: .
v_gene: TRBV28
d_gene: .
j_gene: TRBJ2-1
len: 18
CDR3nt: TGTGCCAGCAGTCCGAAGTGGGGACATCTTGGGGAGGGCAATGAGCAGTTCTTC
CDR3aa: CASSPKWGHLGEGNEQFF

abundance: .
v_gene: TRBV27
d_gene: .
j_gene: TRBJ2-3
len: 11
CDR3nt: TGTGCCAGCAAAAGGGCAGATACGCAGTATTTT
CDR3aa: CASKRADTQYF

abundance: .
v_gene: TRBV4-3
d_gene: TRBD1
j_gene: TRBJ2-5
len: 13
CDR3nt: TGCGCCAGCAGCCCGGACAGGGGGGAGACCCAGTACTTC
CDR3aa: CASSPDRGETQYF

abundance: once
v_gene: TRBV2
d_gene: .
j_gene: TRBJ1-2
len: 13
CDR3nt: TGTGCCAGCAGTGCTACAGGTTCCTATGGCTACACCTTC
CDR3aa: CASSATGSYGYTF